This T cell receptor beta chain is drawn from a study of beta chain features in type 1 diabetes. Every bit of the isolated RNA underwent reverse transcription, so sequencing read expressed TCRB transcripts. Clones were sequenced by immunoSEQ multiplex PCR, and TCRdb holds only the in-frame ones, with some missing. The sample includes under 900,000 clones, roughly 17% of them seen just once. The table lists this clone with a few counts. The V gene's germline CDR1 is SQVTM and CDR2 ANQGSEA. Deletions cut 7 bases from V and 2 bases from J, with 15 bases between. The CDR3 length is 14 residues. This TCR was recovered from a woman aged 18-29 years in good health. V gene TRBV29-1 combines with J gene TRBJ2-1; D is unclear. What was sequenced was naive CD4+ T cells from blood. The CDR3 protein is CSAAPQDAYNEQFF. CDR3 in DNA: TGCAGCGCCGCCCCCCAGGACGCCTACAATGAGCAGTTCTTC.